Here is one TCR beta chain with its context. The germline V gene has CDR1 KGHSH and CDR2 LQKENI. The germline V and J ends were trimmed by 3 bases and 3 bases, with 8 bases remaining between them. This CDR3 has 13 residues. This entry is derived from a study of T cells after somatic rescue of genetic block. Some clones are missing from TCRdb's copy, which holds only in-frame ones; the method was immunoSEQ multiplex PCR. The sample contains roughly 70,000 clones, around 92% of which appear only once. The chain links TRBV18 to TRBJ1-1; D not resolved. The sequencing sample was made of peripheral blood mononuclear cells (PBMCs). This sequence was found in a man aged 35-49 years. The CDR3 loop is CASSPLKDTEAFF. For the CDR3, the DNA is TGTGCCAGCTCACCCTTAAAGGACACTGAAGCTTTCTTT.